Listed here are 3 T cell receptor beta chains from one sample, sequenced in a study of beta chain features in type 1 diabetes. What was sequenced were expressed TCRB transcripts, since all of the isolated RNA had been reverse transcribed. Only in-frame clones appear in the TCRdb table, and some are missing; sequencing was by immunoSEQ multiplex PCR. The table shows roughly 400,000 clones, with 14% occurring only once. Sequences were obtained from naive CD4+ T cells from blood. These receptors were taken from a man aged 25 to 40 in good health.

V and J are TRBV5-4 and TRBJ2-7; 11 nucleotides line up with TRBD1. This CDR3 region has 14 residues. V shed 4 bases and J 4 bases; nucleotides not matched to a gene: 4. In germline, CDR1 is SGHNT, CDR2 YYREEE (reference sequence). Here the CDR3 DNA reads TGTGCCAGCAGCAAGGACAGGGGGCCATACGAGCAGTACTTC. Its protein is CASSKDRGPYEQYF.

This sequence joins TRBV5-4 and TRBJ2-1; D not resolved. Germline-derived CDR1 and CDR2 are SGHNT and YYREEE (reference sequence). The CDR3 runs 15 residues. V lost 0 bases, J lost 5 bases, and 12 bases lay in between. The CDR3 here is CASSLGLNMNNEQFF. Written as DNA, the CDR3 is TGTGCCAGCAGCTTGGGACTCAATATGAACAATGAGCAGTTCTTC.

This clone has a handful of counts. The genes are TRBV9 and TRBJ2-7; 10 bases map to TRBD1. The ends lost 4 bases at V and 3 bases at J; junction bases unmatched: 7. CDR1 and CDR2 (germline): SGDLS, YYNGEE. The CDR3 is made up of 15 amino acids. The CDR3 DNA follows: TGTGCCAGCAGCCTTGCCGGGACAGGGGACTACGAGCAGTACTTC. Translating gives CASSLAGTGDYEQYF.